What follows is one TCR beta chain and its context. Its antigen is not known. Germline V lookup: CDR1 SGHRS, CDR2 YFSETQ. This CDR3 contains 17 residues. V lost 4 bases, J lost 2 bases, and 6 bases stayed unmatched. PCR involved 60 Vbeta and 13 Jbeta primers. Using immunoSEQ multiplex PCR, the repertoire was profiled, and TCRdb retains in-frame clones only, with some absent. The sample yields more than 150,000 clones, roughly nine tenths seen once. This record belongs to a study of cytomegalovirus exposure and HLA in healthy donors. Study observations and caveats: The presence/absence work took it that sequencing depth was about the same across donors.

This receptor was identified in a girl less than two years old in good health and CMV-seronegative. The sequenced material came from PBMCs. This chain uses TRBV5-1 with TRBJ2-7; the match to TRBD2 covers 16 bases. CDR3 nucleotides: TGCGCCAGCAGCGGGGGACTAGCGGGAGGGCCTCCCTACGAGCAGTACTTC. As protein: CASSGGLAGGPPYEQYF.